Below are 32 T cell receptor beta chains sequenced from a single sample in a study of blood T cell repertoires in COVID-19. Generated by immunoSEQ multiplex PCR, the TCRdb table keeps only in-frame clones and is missing some. This table has roughly 220,000 clones, 84% appearing once. What was sequenced was PBMCs or T cells enriched from blood (not recorded which). These receptors all come from a woman aged 35 to 49 who had recovered from COVID-19.

The J gene is TRBJ2-1, the V gene TRBV18, with 7 positions matching TRBD2. Unmatched junction bases numbered 3, after V lost 2 bases and J lost 5 bases. CDR3 length: 14 amino acids. Germline assignment: CDR1 KGHSH and CDR2 LQKENI. Written as DNA, the CDR3 is TGTGCCAGCTCACCAGAGCGGGGAAACAATGAGCAGTTCTTC. Translated: CASSPERGNNEQFF.

The chain links TRBV10-3 to TRBJ2-5; 8 bases fit TRBD1. Germline CDR1 and CDR2: ENHRY and SYGVKD. J was trimmed by 7 bases and V by 3 bases; bases with no gene match: 10. The CDR3 is 15 amino acids. The CDR3 loop reads CAISDGDRSWATQYF. Here the CDR3 DNA reads TGTGCCATCAGTGATGGGGACAGGTCTTGGGCGACCCAGTACTTC.

The CDR3 DNA is TGTGCCAGCAGTGGGACAGGGGGCTTTAATCAGCCCCAGCATTTT. It codes for CASSGTGGFNQPQHF. The genes are TRBV28 and TRBJ1-5; 12 bases fit TRBD1. This CDR3 is built from 15 residues. Germline lookup yields CDR1 MDHEN and CDR2 SYDVKM. The J segment lost 4 bases and the V segment lost 5 bases, leaving 3 bases of the junction unmatched.

The rearrangement links TRBV9 to TRBJ1-6; D is uncertain. The CDR3 runs to 16 residues. Per germline, CDR1 SGDLS and CDR2 YYNGEE. V was shortened by 4 bases and J by 0 bases, with 11 bases between the two germline ends. In DNA form, the CDR3 reads TGTGCCAGCAGCCCCCAGGCGAGCTCCTATAATTCACCCCTCCACTTT. It translates to CASSPQASSYNSPLHF. Full variable domain (rest looked up from reference TRBV9 and TRBJ1-6): DSGVTQTPKHLITATGQRVTLRCSPRSGDLSVYWYQQSLDQGLQFLIQYYNGEERAKGNILERFSAQQFPDLHSELNLSSLELGDSALYFCASSPQASSYNSPLHFGNGTRLTVT.

The chain combines TRBV20-1 with TRBJ1-1; D gene uncertain. Germline CDR1 is DFQATT and CDR2 is SNEGSKA (reference sequence). This CDR3 is 13 amino acids long. Trimming took 3 bases from V and 4 from J, leaving 12 bases between them. CDR3 bases: TGCAGTGCTAGTTCCGGGTTTGGCACTGAAGCTTTCTTT. Translated: CSASSGFGTEAFF.

This sequence joins TRBV6-2 or TRBV6-3 and TRBJ2-7, with TRBD1 matching 11 bases. CDR1 MNHEY and CDR2 SVGEGT come from the germline V gene. Losses at the gene ends were 2 bases for V and 1 base for J; bases not matched to a gene: 4. The CDR3 totals 16 residues. The CDR3 sequence: CASSYVGQGDSYEQYV. For the CDR3, the DNA is TGTGCCAGCAGTTACGTGGGACAGGGGGATTCCTACGAGCAGTACGTC.

This clone was seen just once. The chain has TRBV11-2 and TRBJ2-1; TRBD2 matches at 10 bases. This CDR3 is built from 16 residues. CDR1 is SGHAT, CDR2 FQNNGV, per germline. J was trimmed by 4 bases and V by 2 bases; bases with no gene match: 5. The CDR3 spells CASSLSRTSGYNEQFF. CDR3 bases: TGTGCCAGCAGCTTAAGCAGGACTAGCGGATACAATGAGCAGTTCTTC.

Only a few counts were recorded for this clone. Other nucleotide sequences in the sample specify the same CDR3. This chain uses TRBV10-3 with TRBJ2-1; D is unresolved. The ends were cut back, 8 bases at V and 1 base at J, with 6 bases in the middle. CDR1 is ENHRY and CDR2 is SYGVKD in the germline V gene. The CDR3 covers 12 residues. CDR3 loop: CAISGSYNEQFF. The CDR3 DNA is TGTGCCATCTCCGGTTCCTACAATGAGCAGTTCTTC.

V and J are TRBV6-6 and TRBJ1-2, with TRBD1 matching over 8 bases. Germline assignment: CDR1 MNHNY and CDR2 SVGAGI (reference sequence). The CDR3 runs 16 residues. The junction had 15 bases not matched to a gene; V was cut back by 7 bases and J by 5 bases. CDR3 DNA sequence: TGTGCCAGCAACACCGGACAGGGCCCGGTATCTTATGGCTACACCTTC. This codes for CASNTGQGPVSYGYTF.

The V gene is TRBV2, the J gene TRBJ2-1, with 10 bases fitting TRBD1. V trimming: 7 bases; J trimming: 6 bases; junction bases outside the gene matches: 9. Germline CDR1 SNHLY, CDR2 FYNNEI. The CDR3 totals 15 residues. The CDR3 DNA reads TGTGCCAGCACTCCCGGACAGGGGGTAGGCAATGAGCAGTTCTTC. Its translation is CASTPGQGVGNEQFF.

CDR3 region: CASWRVKQYF. CDR3 coding DNA: TGTGCCAGCTGGCGGGTCAAGCAGTACTTC. The chain combines TRBV2 with TRBJ2-7, with a tentative D call TRBD2 (5 bases). The CDR3 has 10 amino acids. Germline V gene lookup returns CDR1 SNHLY and CDR2 FYNNEI. V shed 8 bases and J shed 8 bases, with 10 bases lying between them.

V usage is TRBV19 and J usage is TRBJ1-2; D unresolved. The V end was cut by 3 bases, the J end by 4 bases, with 12 bases between. Germline V gene data show CDR1 as LNHDA and CDR2 as SQIVND (reference sequence). The CDR3 sequence is 14 residues long. DNA of the CDR3: TGTGCCAGTAGTATCTTCGGTCTTCTCTATGGCTACACCTTC. It yields the protein CASSIFGLLYGYTF.

The table lists this clone with a count of one. The chain couples TRBV6-5 to TRBJ1-3; perhaps TRBD1 as D (5 bases). This CDR3 has 16 residues. Trimming removed 1 base from V and 0 bases from J, with 10 bases in between. In germline, CDR1 is MNHEY, CDR2 SVGAGI. This CDR3 is CASSYFRDSSGNTIYF. CDR3 coding DNA: TGTGCCAGCAGTTACTTTCGGGACTCCTCTGGAAACACCATATATTTT.

The chain recombines TRBV18 with TRBJ2-1; no clear D. This CDR3 contains 16 residues. V lost 3 bases, J lost 0 bases, and 12 bases lay in between. Per the germline V gene, CDR1 is KGHSH and CDR2 is LQKENI. CDR3: CASSPSWASSYNEQFF. CDR3 bases: TGTGCCAGCTCACCTTCCTGGGCGAGCTCCTACAATGAGCAGTTCTTC.

This clone turned up a few times. The chain employs TRBV19 and TRBJ1-2; D perhaps matches TRBD1 (6 bases). The germline V gene has CDR1 LNHDA and CDR2 SQIVND (reference sequence). There are 14 residues in the CDR3. Between the trimmed V and J ends, which lost 5 bases and 4 bases, there was a span of 14 bases. The CDR3, as DNA: TGTGCCAGTAGTTCCAAGACAGGAGCCTATGGCTACACCTTC. It translates to CASSSKTGAYGYTF.

This clone has only a few counts. V and J are TRBV28 and TRBJ1-1; D might be TRBD1 (5 bases). The CDR3 is 14 residues long. Trimming pared 8 bases from V and 2 bases from J, leaving 15 bases between. CDR1 and CDR2 from the germline V gene are MDHEN and SYDVKM. In DNA, the CDR3 is TGTGCCAGCGGGGCCACTCAAGACAACACTGAAGCTTTCTTT. Encoded protein: CASGATQDNTEAFF.

This clone appeared a single time. The chain joins TRBV6-5 to TRBJ2-1; 7 bases line up with TRBD2. CDR3 length equals 14 residues. The ends lost 4 bases at V and 9 bases at J; junction bases unmatched: 9. From germline, CDR1 is MNHEY and CDR2 SVGAGI. CDR3 sequence: CASSSPGGSAEQFF. CDR3 DNA sequence: TGTGCCAGCAGTTCTCCGGGAGGATCGGCTGAGCAGTTCTTC.

The chain combines TRBV7-6 with TRBJ1-1; 8 positions match TRBD1. V dropped 2 bases and J dropped 5; count of bases not matched to a gene: 10. CDR3 length: 16 residues. Germline V CDR1 and CDR2: SGHVS, FNYEAQ. CDR3 nucleotides: TGTGCCAGCAGCTTAACCCCAACAGGGGGAAGGACTGAAGCTTTCTTT. Translation gives CASSLTPTGGRTEAFF.

As for this clone: At one end the junction does not follow the germline gene, possibly because of a read error. The same CDR3 is also encoded by other DNA sequences in this sample. This chain connects TRBV18 to TRBJ2-3, with 7 positions matching TRBD2. Germline V lookup: CDR1 KGHSH, CDR2 LQKENI. The CDR3 runs to 15 residues. CDR3 bases: TGTGCCAGCTCCCCACAAGCGGGACGCACAGATACGCAGTATTTT. Its translation: CASSPQAGRTDTQYF.

The chain combines TRBV30 with TRBJ1-2; 8 nucleotides match TRBD1. Germline V gene sequence: CDR1 GTSNPN, CDR2 SVGIG (reference sequence). Trimming removed 2 bases from V and 4 bases from J; junction bases left unmatched: 6. The CDR3 contains 14 residues. CDR3 in DNA: TGTGCCTGGAGTACAAAAGACAGGGGCTATGGCTACACCTTC. The encoded protein is CAWSTKDRGYGYTF.

This rearrangement joins TRBV3-1 (or the pseudogene TRBV3-2) to TRBJ1-2, with D uncertain. V lost 4 bases to trimming and J lost 4 bases, with 16 bases between them. CDR1 and CDR2 (germline): LGHDT, YNNKEL (reference sequence). The CDR3 totals 15 residues. Written as DNA, the CDR3 is TGTGCCAGCAGCCCCCGGATTCGAGGAGTCTATGGCTACACCTTC. This gives the protein CASSPRIRGVYGYTF.

The rearrangement uses TRBV3-1 (or the pseudogene TRBV3-2) and TRBJ2-2; unclear D gene. Trimming removed 4 bases at V and 5 bases at J, with 11 bases between. CDR3 size: 14 residues. Germline CDR1 and CDR2: LGHDT and YNNKEL (reference sequence). The CDR3 DNA follows: TGTGCCAGCAGCCGTTTCGAGCAAACCGGGGAGCTGTTTTTT. Translated, it gives CASSRFEQTGELFF.

The chain uses TRBV7-8 and TRBJ1-5; weak D call: TRBD1 (5 bases). Germline CDR1 SGHVS, CDR2 FQNEAQ. The CDR3 length is 14 residues. Between the trimmed V and J ends, which lost 1 base and 2 bases, there was a span of 6 bases. The CDR3 DNA is TGTGCCAGCAGCTTAGAACAGGGCAATCAGCCCCAGCATTTT. Protein product: CASSLEQGNQPQHF.

The chain combines TRBV30 with TRBJ2-7; TRBD2 is a possible D gene (8 bases). This CDR3 is 13 amino acids long. Germline CDR1 GTSNPN, CDR2 SVGIG (reference sequence). The V and J ends lost 7 bases and 9 bases respectively, with 22 bases between them. The CDR3 DNA reads as TGTGCCTTTACACTCGGGGACAGCGGGGGGCAGTACGTC. Its translation: CAFTLGDSGGQYV.

The genes are TRBV27 and TRBJ2-3; weak D call: TRBD1 (6 bases). V was trimmed by 8 bases and J by 0 bases, leaving 9 bases between them. Germline V gene data show CDR1 as MNHEY and CDR2 as SMNVEV (reference sequence). The CDR3 spans 13 residues. The CDR3: CASAGTSTDTQYF. For the CDR3, the DNA is TGTGCCAGCGCCGGGACAAGCACAGATACGCAGTATTTT.

This chain joins TRBV7-2 and TRBJ2-2; TRBD2 agrees at 11 bases. Germline V gives CDR1 SGHTA, CDR2 FQGNSA. The V gene end was trimmed by 3 bases and the J gene end by 3 bases; junction bases not matched to a gene: 0. This CDR3 has 15 amino acids. CDR3 sequence: CASSLTSGDTGELFF. CDR3 sequence (DNA): TGTGCCAGCAGCTTGACTAGCGGGGACACCGGGGAGCTGTTTTTT.

This clone was detected only once. This chain links TRBV7-8 with TRBJ1-5, with D tentatively TRBD1 (6 bases). The length of the CDR3 is 15 residues. The V gene lost 0 bases and the J gene lost 6 bases, with 12 bases spanning the gap. Germline CDR1 is SGHVS and CDR2 is FQNEAQ. CDR3 DNA: TGTGCCAGCAGCTTAGCAGGGAGGGGGATTCAGCCCCAGCATTTT. Amino acids: CASSLAGRGIQPQHF. The full variable domain, in which reference TRBV7-8 and TRBJ1-5 provide the parts outside the CDR3, is GAGVSQSPRYKVAKRGQDVALRCDPISGHVSLFWYQQALGQGPEFLTYFQNEAQLDKSGLPSDRFFAERPEGSVSTLKIQRTQQEDSAVYLCASSLAGRGIQPQHFGDGTRLSIL.

The table lists this clone with a few counts. V and J are TRBV30 and TRBJ1-6, with no clear D. This CDR3 spans 9 amino acids. Germline CDR1 reads GTSNPN; CDR2 reads SVGIG (reference sequence). V was trimmed by 6 bases and J by 9 bases, leaving 3 bases between them. The CDR3 DNA sequence: TGTGCCTGCAGTTCACCCCTCCACTTT. It yields the protein CACSSPLHF. Supplemented by reference TRBV30 and TRBJ1-6, the full variable domain reads SQTIHQWPATLVQPVGSPLSLECTVEGTSNPNLYWYRQAAGRGLQLLFYSVGIGQISSEVPQNLSASRPQDRQFILSSKKLLLSDSGFYLCACSSPLHFGNGTRLTVT.

V gene TRBV7-2 combines with J gene TRBJ1-6; 8 bases are a match to TRBD1. Germline V lookup: CDR1 SGHTA, CDR2 FQGNSA. The CDR3 totals 15 residues. V dropped 6 bases and J dropped 7; count of bases not matched to a gene: 8. The CDR3 DNA follows: TGTGCCAGCAGTTCTCCCGGACAGGGAAATTCACCCCTCCACTTT. Its protein is CASSSPGQGNSPLHF.

The chain is built from TRBV28 and TRBJ2-7, with 10 bases lining up with TRBD2. Germline CDR1 reads MDHEN; CDR2 reads SYDVKM. There are 14 residues in the CDR3. Trimming removed 5 bases from V and 7 bases from J; junction bases left unmatched: 8. CDR3: CASSLAGAGLEQYF. In DNA form, the CDR3 reads TGTGCCAGCAGTCTAGCGGGGGCCGGGTTAGAGCAGTACTTC.

In its sample, this clone was seen a few times. The CDR3 DNA reads as TGTGCCAGCAAGGACAGGCGGGCGTCAACTAATGAAAAACTGTTTTTT. It codes for CASKDRRASTNEKLFF. V and J are TRBV28 and TRBJ1-4, with TRBD1 matching over 7 bases. CDR1 and CDR2 (germline): MDHEN, SYDVKM. Unmatched junction bases numbered 8, after V lost 7 bases and J lost 0 bases. The CDR3 sequence is 16 residues long.

The chain links TRBV10-2 to TRBJ1-2; 9 bases align to TRBD1. Looked up from germline, CDR1 is WSHSY and CDR2 is SAAADI. Trimming took 4 bases from V and 8 from J; bases not matched to a gene: 2. This CDR3 has 12 residues. The CDR3 reads CASSGTGEGYTF. The CDR3 DNA sequence: TGCGCCAGCAGTGGGACAGGGGAAGGCTACACCTTC.